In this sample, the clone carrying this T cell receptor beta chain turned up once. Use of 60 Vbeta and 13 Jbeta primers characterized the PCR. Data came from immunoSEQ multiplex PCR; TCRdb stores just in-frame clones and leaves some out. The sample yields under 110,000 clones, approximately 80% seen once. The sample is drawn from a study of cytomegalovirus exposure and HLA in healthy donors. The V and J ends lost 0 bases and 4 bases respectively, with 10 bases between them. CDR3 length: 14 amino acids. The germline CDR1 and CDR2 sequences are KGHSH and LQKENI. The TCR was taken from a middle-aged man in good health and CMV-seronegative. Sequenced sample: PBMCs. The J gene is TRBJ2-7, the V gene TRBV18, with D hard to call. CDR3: CASSPPGPLYEQYF. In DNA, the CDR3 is TGTGCCAGCTCACCACCCGGTCCTTTGTACGAGCAGTACTTC.